This TCR beta chain was identified in a study of blood T cells in healthy people across ages. Findings and limits, study-wide: The fall in TCR beta diversity per million T cells was roughly linear with age.

The count of this clonotype is one. Its antigen is not known. Germline V gene data show CDR1 as SGHAT and CDR2 as FQNNGV. The CDR3 is 15 amino acids. V was pared by 3 bases and J by 7 bases, with 6 bases of the junction left unmatched. The authors ran a second PCR of roughly 6 to 11 cycles using a sample-barcoded 5' primer and a J-beta primer mix. TCRdb itself ran the 5' RACE reads through MiXCR, one entry per CDR3 protein. The sample comprises about a million distinct CDR3 sequences, roughly 50% of which are singletons, and over 20% rests with the top ten. The receptor was isolated from a woman aged 60 to 75 in good health. This rearrangement joins TRBV11-2 to TRBJ2-2; 9 bases map to TRBD1. Sequencing was done on a sample of blood. The CDR3 coding sequence is TGTGCCAGCAGCTTTCTCGGACAGGGGAACGGGGAGCTGTTTTTT. Translating it yields CASSFLGQGNGELFF.